This record concerns one T cell receptor beta chain sequence. Germline V gene sequence: CDR1 SGDLS, CDR2 YYNGEE. There are 12 residues in the CDR3. The V and J ends lost 4 bases and 7 bases respectively, with 11 bases between them. The record originates from a study of CD8 T cells in Susac syndrome. The RNA input was roughly 0.45 to 1 ug, and it was reverse transcribed with random hexamers. Via MiXCR, TCRdb re-called the immunoSEQ multiplex PCR reads, giving one row per CDR3 protein. The data hold some 130,000 distinct CDR3 sequences, with roughly 94% observed a single time. Sequencing used CD8+ T cells from PBMCs. This clonotype originated in a human donor with Susac syndrome. The chain uses TRBV9 and TRBJ1-1; no clear D gene. The CDR3 loop is CASSPPSHEAFF. Written as DNA, the CDR3 is TGTGCCAGCAGCCCCCCGTCCCATGAAGCTTTCTTT. The variable domain in full, with the rest retrieved from reference TRBV9 and TRBJ1-1, is DSGVTQTPKHLITATGQRVTLRCSPRSGDLSVYWYQQSLDQGLQFLIQYYNGEERAKGNILERFSAQQFPDLHSELNLSSLELGDSALYFCASSPPSHEAFFGQGTRLTVV.